These T cell receptor beta chains were read from a single sample in a study of cytomegalovirus exposure and HLA in healthy donors. Method: immunoSEQ multiplex PCR; TCRdb's copy keeps in-frame clones and lacks some. The sample has 100,000 to 150,000 clones, around 80% seen once. Material: PBMCs. The source is a man aged 45-65 years in good health and CMV-seronegative. CDR3s include the opening cysteine and the closing phenylalanine or tryptophan. The D gene is left open where the match is weak. A row's size may be missing; if present it is once, few, many or a size class.

V	length	J	D	size	DNA	CDR3
TRBV19	13	TRBJ1-5	.	few	TGTGCCAGTAGTATCCAGGAAGATCAGCCCCAGCATTTT	CASSIQEDQPQHF
TRBV6-5	11	TRBJ1-1	.	.	TGTGCCACCTCGAGAGACACTGAAGCTTTCTTT	CATSRDTEAFF
TRBV25-1	18	TRBJ2-2	TRBD1	.	TGTGCCAGCAGTGAATTAGGTGGGGGACAGGCAAACACCGGGGAGCTGTTTTTT	CASSELGGGQANTGELFF
TRBV14	15	TRBJ2-7	.	.	TGTGCCAGCAGCCAAGATCACGGCGGGAACTACGAGCAGTACTTC	CASSQDHGGNYEQYF
TRBV9	16	TRBJ2-5	.	.	TGTGCCAGCAGCGTAGGTCTAGCTAGTTACAAAGAGACCCAGTACTTC	CASSVGLASYKETQYF
TRBV28	14	TRBJ2-7	.	.	TGTGCCAGCAGTTTTCAGGCAGGGACCTACGAGCAGTACTTC	CASSFQAGTYEQYF
TRBV2	13	TRBJ2-3	.	.	TGTGCCAGCAAGCTCCTCGGCACAGATACGCAGTATTTT	CASKLLGTDTQYF
TRBV2	14	TRBJ2-5	TRBD2	.	TGTGCCAGCAGGCCCGGGACTAGCGGAGAGACCCAGTACTTC	CASRPGTSGETQYF
TRBV7-2	13	TRBJ2-1	.	.	TGTGCCAGCACGGACTTTTCCTACAATGAGCAGTTCTTC	CASTDFSYNEQFF
TRBV5-1	14	TRBJ1-4	TRBD1	few	TGCGCCAGCAGCGCGACAGGGGGAGAAGAAAAACTGTTTTTT	CASSATGGEEKLFF
TRBV18	16	TRBJ2-1	TRBD1	.	TGTGCCAGCTCACCTATAACAGGGGATTTGAACAATGAGCAGTTCTTC	CASSPITGDLNNEQFF
TRBV12-5	15	TRBJ1-1	TRBD1	.	TGTGCTAGTCGGACAGGTAACCCCATGAACACTGAAGCTTTCTTT	CASRTGNPMNTEAFF
TRBV4-3	18	TRBJ1-2	TRBD1	once	TGCGCCAGCAGCCAAGACTCCGTAACCGACAGGGTTAGATATGGCTACACCTTC	CASSQDSVTDRVRYGYTF
TRBV4-1	15	TRBJ1-2	.	.	TGCGCCAGCAGCCAAGAGGCCAGGGATAACTATGGCTACACCTTC	CASSQEARDNYGYTF
TRBV19	17	TRBJ1-3	.	.	TGTGCCAGTACCACCCCCCCCCGAGACCCGTGGACTAACACCATATATTTT	CASTTPPRDPWTNTIYF
TRBV28	14	TRBJ1-5	.	.	TGTGCCAGCTCGACGGGATTTAGCAATCAGCCCCAGCATTTT	CASSTGFSNQPQHF
TRBV10-3	12	TRBJ2-3	.	.	TGTGCCATTCGAATAGACACAGATACGCAGTATTTT	CAIRIDTDTQYF
TRBV27	15	TRBJ2-3	TRBD1	few	TGTGCCAGCAGTTCACAGGGGGCGCGGGGAGATACGCAGTATTTT	CASSSQGARGDTQYF
TRBV7-9	16	TRBJ2-1	.	.	TGTGCCAGCAGCCCTCTTCCAGCGGGTCCCGACAATGAGCAGTTCTTC	CASSPLPAGPDNEQFF
TRBV4-3	15	TRBJ2-7	TRBD2	few	TGCGCCAGCAGCCAGGGACTAGCGGGGGCCCGGGAGCAGTACTTC	CASSQGLAGAREQYF
TRBV27	12	TRBJ2-7	.	.	TGTGCCAGCAGGGACAGTTCCTACGAGCAGTACTTC	CASRDSSYEQYF
TRBV9	16	TRBJ2-7	TRBD2	.	TGTGCCAGCAGCAGAGGGACTAGCGGGAGGGCCGGCGAGCAGTACTTC	CASSRGTSGRAGEQYF
TRBV11-3	15	TRBJ2-1	.	once	TGTGCCAGCAGCCAGGGTCCCTCCTCCTACAATGAGCAGTTCTTC	CASSQGPSSYNEQFF
TRBV19	14	TRBJ2-7	.	.	TGTGCCAGTAGTGCGGTTAGGAGCTCCTACGAGCAGTACTTC	CASSAVRSSYEQYF
TRBV29-1	11	TRBJ2-7	.	.	TGCAGCGTTGGTAACTCCTACGAGCAGTACTTC	CSVGNSYEQYF
TRBV29-1	15	TRBJ2-5	TRBD2	.	TGCAGCGTTGAGGGAGCCAGCGGGAGGATAGAGACCCAGTACTTC	CSVEGASGRIETQYF
TRBV21-1	16	TRBJ2-4	.	.	TGTGCCAGCAGCAAAGTCCCGGGGGAGATCAAAAACATTCAGTACTTC	CASSKVPGEIKNIQYF
TRBV7-9	14	TRBJ2-5	.	.	TGTGCCAGCAGCCAAGCCAGAAGGGGGGAGACCCAGTACTTC	CASSQARRGETQYF
TRBV6-1	14	TRBJ2-3	.	.	TGTGCCAGCAGAACACTTAGCGGCACAGATACGCAGTATTTT	CASRTLSGTDTQYF
TRBV6-5	15	TRBJ1-5	TRBD1	few	TGTGCCAGCAGTTCGGACAGGAATAGCAATCAGCCCCAGCATTTT	CASSSDRNSNQPQHF
TRBV6-5	14	TRBJ2-7	TRBD1	.	TGTGCCAGCAGTTACCCGGACAGGGCCAGCGAGCAGTACTTC	CASSYPDRASEQYF
TRBV5-1	15	TRBJ1-1	.	.	TGCGCCAGCAGCTTGGAGGTCGGGGTGGGCACTGAAGCTTTCTTT	CASSLEVGVGTEAFF
TRBV27	13	TRBJ1-5	.	.	TGTGCCAGCAGTTTATCGGCTAGTCAGCCCCAGCATTTT	CASSLSASQPQHF
TRBV5-1	18	TRBJ2-2	TRBD1	.	TGCGCCAGCAGCTTGAACCAACGAGGGGGCCCGAACACCGGGGAGCTGTTTTTT	CASSLNQRGGPNTGELFF
TRBV29-1	14	TRBJ1-6	.	.	TGCAGCGTTCGGACTCCGGAATATAATTCACCCCCCCACTTT	CSVRTPEYNSPPHF
TRBV7-2	14	TRBJ2-7	.	once	TGTGCCAGCAGCCCAGGGCCCTTACCTTACGAGCAGTACTTC	CASSPGPLPYEQYF
TRBV19	15	TRBJ2-1	.	.	TGTGCCAGTACCCCGAGGGGGTCACAGTACAATGAGCAGTTCTTC	CASTPRGSQYNEQFF
TRBV7-2	14	TRBJ2-5	.	.	TGTGCCAGCAGCTCATTCGGGTACCAAGAGACCCAGTACTTC	CASSSFGYQETQYF
TRBV29-1	14	TRBJ2-2	.	.	TGCAGCGTTGATTCCAGGGAAAACACCGGGGAGCTGTTTTTT	CSVDSRENTGELFF
TRBV7-8	16	TRBJ1-1	.	.	TGTGCCAGCAGCTTAAGTTCTATCAGGCCCAACACTGAAGCTTTCTTT	CASSLSSIRPNTEAFF
TRBV28	13	TRBJ1-1	.	once	TGTGCCAGCAGCCTTTCCTTCCGGGCGGGAGCTTTCTTT	CASSLSFRAGAFF
TRBV7-8	14	TRBJ2-2	.	.	TGTGCCAGCAGCTTAGTTGCCGGGACCGGGGAGCTGTTTTTT	CASSLVAGTGELFF
TRBV4-2	16	TRBJ2-3	TRBD2	.	TGTGCCAGCAGCCAAGGGTCTAGCGGGACCCTTTATACGCAGTATTTT	CASSQGSSGTLYTQYF
TRBV6-8	16	TRBJ2-3	TRBD2	.	TGTGCCAGCAGTTACCCGACTAGCGGGGGGACAGATACGCAGTATTTT	CASSYPTSGGTDTQYF
TRBV5-4	13	TRBJ2-7	.	.	TGTGCCAGCAGCACGACAGGCCCTTACGAGCAGTACTTC	CASSTTGPYEQYF
TRBV15	15	TRBJ1-2	TRBD1	once	TGTGCCACCAGCAGCTTGGGACAGGGGATGGATGGCTACACCTTC	CATSSLGQGMDGYTF
TRBV19	16	TRBJ1-5	TRBD1	.	TGTGCCAGTAGTATATCGGGGACAGGGAGCAATCAGCCCCAGCATTTT	CASSISGTGSNQPQHF
TRBV6-5	16	TRBJ2-1	TRBD2	few	TGTGCCAGCAGTTACAACCCTAGCGGGGGTTACAATGAGCAGTTCTTC	CASSYNPSGGYNEQFF
TRBV5-4	13	TRBJ2-2	.	.	TGTGCCAGCAGCCCTAGCCTCACCGGGGAGCTGTTTTTT	CASSPSLTGELFF
TRBV28	14	TRBJ1-2	.	.	TGTGCCAGCAGAGGACAGCTGGCGGTCTATGGCTACACCTTC	CASRGQLAVYGYTF
TRBV6-6	13	TRBJ2-1	TRBD2	.	TGTGCCAGCAGTTACGGGAGGGTGAATGAGCAGTTCTTC	CASSYGRVNEQFF
TRBV2	17	TRBJ1-5	.	.	TGTGCCAGCAGTTCAGGGGTCTATGCCAAGGGCAATCAGCCCCAGCATTTT	CASSSGVYAKGNQPQHF
TRBV19	15	TRBJ1-5	.	.	TGTGCCAGTAGTATAATTTCGGGTGGGGGCCAGCCCCAGCATTTT	CASSIISGGGQPQHF
TRBV6-5	8	TRBJ1-2	.	.	TGTCCTAGCCAGGGCTACACCTTC	CPSQGYTF
TRBV29-1	11	TRBJ2-5	.	few	TGCAGCTTCAACCAGGGGGAGACCCAGTACTTC	CSFNQGETQYF
TRBV18	15	TRBJ1-1	.	few	TGTGCCAGCAGCGAAAGAGGGGACACTACCACTGAAGCTTTCTTT	CASSERGDTTTEAFF